The clone carrying this T cell receptor (beta chain) was counted between two and nine times. Its antigen is undetermined. This record comes from a study of human T cells and chemical hapten exposure. Study-level information: Once 0.01% DPC had been applied to the upper back by patch test, readings were taken at 6 days. Among samples, TCR yields varied mainly because of small differences in pooled library volume.

J was trimmed by 1 base and V by 8 bases; bases with no gene match: 3. Per germline, CDR1 ENHRY and CDR2 SYGVKD. The CDR3 length is 15 residues. This sample's time point: patch test 2, 6 weeks after DPC sensitization. Treatment indicated: therapeutic diphenylcyclopropenone sensitization with weekly scalp DPC. The study's findings and limits: As the donors had alopecia, their immune response may differ from healthy people's.

TCRdb analysed the RACE reads with MiXCR anew, one entry per CDR3 protein. In the table there are roughly 100,000 distinct CDR3 sequences, about 9.6% of which are singletons. This chain links TRBV10-3 with TRBJ2-2, with TRBD2 matching over 11 bases. Material: whole blood, obtained in connection with sensitization to the hapten diphenylcyclopropenone (DPC). This TCR was recovered from a woman aged 40 to 50 with alopecia areata. Some clones in this sample may be carry-over from other donors' samples. The CDR3 protein is CAIPGTSGNTGELFF. The CDR3 DNA follows: TGTGCCATCCCCGGGACTAGCGGGAACACCGGGGAGCTGTTTTTT.